This TCR beta chain was sequenced in a study of vaccination effects on CD4 cells after COVID-19 (dated by TCRdb to 2022 to 2024). Study-wide context: The ViraFEST assay stimulated PBMC with viral peptide pools and then used TCR sequencing to identify antigen-specific CD4+ T cell clonotypes by expansion. Across the study, the median time from the second dose to post-vaccine sampling was 72 days (range 14 to 241). About 2 million PBMC per well were cultured in IMDM with 5% human AB serum, 9 to 10 IU/ml IL-2 and gentamicin, plus 10 ug/ml peptides. In both COVID-19 convalescent patients and infection-naive vaccine recipients, the study compared SARS-CoV-2 spike-specific CD4+ TCR repertoires from before mRNA vaccination with those from after it. The full study included some 10 COVID-19 convalescent patients and a handful of SARS-CoV-2-naive healthy vaccine recipients. In the study, cultures from other donors were sequenced using the Oncomine TCR Beta short-read assay on an Illumina iSeq 100. General study outcomes and caveats: At late post-vaccination timepoints, both infection-induced and vaccine-induced clones showed marked clonal contraction, consistent with waning T cell responses. In healthy vaccine recipients, vaccine-induced clones were almost all SARS-CoV-2 mono-reactive, with only 1 of 255 cross-reactive with common cold coronaviruses. Only a small number of convalescent patients were included, and no early post-infection timepoints were available, which limited the study.

Library preparation employed the immunoSEQ multiplex PCR assay. DNA from the cultured and isolated CD4+ T cells underwent TCR beta CDR3 sequencing. Processing in the source paper ran as follows. Non-productive TCR sequences were discarded, and reads were trimmed to the CDR3 region, with only CDR3s of 7 or more amino acids retained. The MANAFEST web app was used to identify antigen-specific clonotypes by comparing expansion in peptide wells with expansion in reference cultures. To be called positive, a clone needed expansion at FDR<0.05 compared with the reference and with all other wells, an odds ratio greater than 5, and a frequency greater than 0.1% in two replicate wells. Clonotypes significantly expanded in SARS-CoV-2 spike wells and in at least one common cold coronavirus spike condition were defined as cross-reactive. Levenshtein distance calculated with the stringdist R package was used to assess CDR3 similarity, and unrooted trees were constructed with ape in R 3.6.1. In its TCRdb copy, this immuneACCESS table keeps in-frame sequences only and misses some clones. Where compared with another copy, unresolved V genes explain less than half of these, and the others have no known cause. Clonal size and the V and J genes are those of that table, whereas D and trimming came from the DNA. Recorded for this sample are tens of thousands of clones; 70% to 80% of them occurred a single time. The biggest ten clones account for 2.4% of the sample.

As regards this clone: Its binding antigen is unknown. Within one base of it there is no much larger clone, and no base qualities were kept.

After approximately 11 days of culture, CD4+ T cells were isolated with the EasySep CD4+ T cell isolation kit. Participants received two doses of either the BNT162b2 or the mRNA-1273 mRNA SARS-CoV-2 vaccine. Negative nucleocapsid antibody results before and after vaccination confirmed that the healthy vaccine recipients had no prior SARS-CoV-2 infection. On days 3 and 7, half of the culture medium was replaced with fresh IL-2-containing medium. Each peptide stimulation condition was cultured in triplicate wells unless otherwise noted. Using Ficoll-Paque Plus gradient centrifugation, PBMC were separated from whole blood and then either used fresh or cryopreserved at -140C. The QIAamp micro DNA kit was used to extract genomic DNA from the cultured CD4+ T cells. Trimmed from V: 6 bases; trimmed from J: 0 bases; junction bases lacking a gene match: 4. The CDR1 and CDR2 encoded by the germline V gene are SNHLY and FYNNEI. Including the terminal cysteine and phenylalanine, the CDR3 comprises 15 residues. The kept DNA is CDR3 alone, 45 bases in frame from the first base.

The receptor comes from a human donor who received a COVID-19 vaccine. The chain uses TRBV2 and TRBJ1-4; TRBD1 lines up with 7 middle nucleotides. The sequenced sample was CD4+ T cells from PBMCs cultured without peptide, obtained after COVID-19 vaccination. CDR3 protein: CASRSQGATNEKLFF. The DNA reads TGTGCCAGCAGATCGCAGGGGGCAACTAATGAAAAACTGTTTTTT.